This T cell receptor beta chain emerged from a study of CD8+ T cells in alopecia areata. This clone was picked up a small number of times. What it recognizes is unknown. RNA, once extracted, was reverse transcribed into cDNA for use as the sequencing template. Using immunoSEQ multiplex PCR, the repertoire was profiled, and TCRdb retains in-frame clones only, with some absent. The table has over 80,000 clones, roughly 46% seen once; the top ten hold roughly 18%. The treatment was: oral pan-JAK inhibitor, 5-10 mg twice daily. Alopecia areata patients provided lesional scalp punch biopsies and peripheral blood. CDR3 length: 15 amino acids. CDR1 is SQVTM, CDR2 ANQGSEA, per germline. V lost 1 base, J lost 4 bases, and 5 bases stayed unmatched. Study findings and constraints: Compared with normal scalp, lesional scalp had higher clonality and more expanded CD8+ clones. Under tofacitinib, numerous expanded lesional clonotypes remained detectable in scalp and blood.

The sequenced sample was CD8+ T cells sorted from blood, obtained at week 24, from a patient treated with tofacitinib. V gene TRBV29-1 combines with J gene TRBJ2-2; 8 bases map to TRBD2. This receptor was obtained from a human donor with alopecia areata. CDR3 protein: CSVEGIGRVTGELFF. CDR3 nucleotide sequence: TGCAGCGTTGAAGGGATCGGGAGGGTCACCGGGGAGCTGTTTTTT.